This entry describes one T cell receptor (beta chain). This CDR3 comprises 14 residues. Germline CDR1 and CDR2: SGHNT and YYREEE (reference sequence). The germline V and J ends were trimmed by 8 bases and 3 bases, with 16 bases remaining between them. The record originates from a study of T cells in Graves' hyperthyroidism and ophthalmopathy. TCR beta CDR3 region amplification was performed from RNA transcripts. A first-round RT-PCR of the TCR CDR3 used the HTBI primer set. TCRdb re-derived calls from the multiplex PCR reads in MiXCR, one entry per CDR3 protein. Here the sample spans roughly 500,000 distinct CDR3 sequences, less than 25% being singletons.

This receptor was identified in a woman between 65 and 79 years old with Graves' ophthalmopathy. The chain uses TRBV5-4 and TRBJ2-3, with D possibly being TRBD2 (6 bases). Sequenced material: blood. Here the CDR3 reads CASRESPGTDTQYF. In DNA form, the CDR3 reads TGTGCCAGTCGGGAGTCCCCGGGTACAGATACGCAGTATTTT.